The entry below describes one T cell receptor beta chain. These data belong to a study of blood T cell repertoires in COVID-19. Authors' analysis steps: Reference gene primer amplification in the assay estimated nucleated cell counts. Produced via immunoSEQ multiplex PCR; TCRdb's table is partial and in-frame only. The V and J calls and the clone size are those of that table, but D and trimming were determined from the DNA. The repertoire has roughly 61,000 clones, around 66% of them found once; the top ten carry about half. Germline assignment: CDR1 LNHDA and CDR2 SQIVND (reference sequence). The CDR3 is 18 residues long. The ends lost 7 bases at V and 7 bases at J; junction bases unmatched: 20.

The source of this sequence is a woman aged 55-70 years who had been exposed to COVID-19. The specimen was PBMCs or T cells enriched from blood (not recorded which). This chain uses TRBV19 with TRBJ1-4; 8 nucleotides agree with TRBD1. The CDR3 DNA is TGTGCCAGTACTCAACCCGGACAGGGAGGTTGGACTGGTGAAAAACTGTTTTTT. Amino acid sequence: CASTQPGQGGWTGEKLFF. The full variable domain, with the rest looked up from reference TRBV19 and TRBJ1-4, is DGGITQSPKYLFRKEGQNVTLSCEQNLNHDAMYWYRQDPGQGLRLIYYSQIVNDFQKGDIAEGYSVSREKKESFPLTVTSAQKNPTAFYLCASTQPGQGGWTGEKLFFGSGTQLSVL.